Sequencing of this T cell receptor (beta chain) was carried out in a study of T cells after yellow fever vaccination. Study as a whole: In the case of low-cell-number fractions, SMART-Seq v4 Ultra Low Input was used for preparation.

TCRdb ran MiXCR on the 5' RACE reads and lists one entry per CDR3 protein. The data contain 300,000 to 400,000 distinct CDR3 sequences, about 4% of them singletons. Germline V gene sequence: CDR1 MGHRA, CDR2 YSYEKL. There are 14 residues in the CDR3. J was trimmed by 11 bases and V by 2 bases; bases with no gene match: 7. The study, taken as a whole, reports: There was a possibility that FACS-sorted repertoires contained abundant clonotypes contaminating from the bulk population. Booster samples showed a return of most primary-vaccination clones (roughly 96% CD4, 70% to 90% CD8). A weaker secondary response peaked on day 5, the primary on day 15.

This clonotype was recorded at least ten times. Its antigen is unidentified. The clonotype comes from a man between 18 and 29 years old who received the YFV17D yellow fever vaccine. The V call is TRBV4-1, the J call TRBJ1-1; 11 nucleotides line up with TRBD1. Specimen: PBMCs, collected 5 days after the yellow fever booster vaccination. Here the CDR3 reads CASSQWTGGVPAFF. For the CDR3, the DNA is TGCGCCAGCAGCCAATGGACAGGGGGCGTCCCGGCTTTCTTT.